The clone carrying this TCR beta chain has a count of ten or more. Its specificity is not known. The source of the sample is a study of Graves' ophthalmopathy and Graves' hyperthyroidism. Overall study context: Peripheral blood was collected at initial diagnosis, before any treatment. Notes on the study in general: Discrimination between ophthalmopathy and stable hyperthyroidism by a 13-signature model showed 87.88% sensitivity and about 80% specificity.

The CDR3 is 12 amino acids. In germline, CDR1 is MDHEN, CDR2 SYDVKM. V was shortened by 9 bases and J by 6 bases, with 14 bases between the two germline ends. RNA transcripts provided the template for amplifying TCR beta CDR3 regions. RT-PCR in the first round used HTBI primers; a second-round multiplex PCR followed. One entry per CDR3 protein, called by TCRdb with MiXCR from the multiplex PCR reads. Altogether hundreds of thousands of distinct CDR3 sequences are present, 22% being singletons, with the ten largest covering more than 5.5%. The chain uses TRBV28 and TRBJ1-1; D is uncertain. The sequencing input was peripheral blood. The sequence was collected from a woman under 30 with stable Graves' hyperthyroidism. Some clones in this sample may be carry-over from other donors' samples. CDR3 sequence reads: CASSRITPEAFF. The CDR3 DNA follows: TGTGCCAGTTCCCGAATCACCCCTGAAGCTTTCTTT.